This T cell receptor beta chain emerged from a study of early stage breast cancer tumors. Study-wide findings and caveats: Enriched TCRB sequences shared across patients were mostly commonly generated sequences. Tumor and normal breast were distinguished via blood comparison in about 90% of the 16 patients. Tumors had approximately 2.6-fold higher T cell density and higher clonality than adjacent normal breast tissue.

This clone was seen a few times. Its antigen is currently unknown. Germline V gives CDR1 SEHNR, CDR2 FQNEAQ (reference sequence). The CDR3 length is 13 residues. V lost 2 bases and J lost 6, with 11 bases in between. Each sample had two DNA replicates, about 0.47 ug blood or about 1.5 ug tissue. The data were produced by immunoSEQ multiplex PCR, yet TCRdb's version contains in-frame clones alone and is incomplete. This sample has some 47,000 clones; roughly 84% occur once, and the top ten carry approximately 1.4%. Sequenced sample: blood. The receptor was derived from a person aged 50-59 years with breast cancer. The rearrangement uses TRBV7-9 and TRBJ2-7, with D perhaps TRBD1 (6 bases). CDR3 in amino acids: CASSLLQGTEQYF. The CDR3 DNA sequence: TGTGCCAGCAGCTTATTACAGGGAACCGAGCAGTACTTC.